Following are 5 T cell receptor beta chains from one sample sequenced in a study of cytomegalovirus exposure and HLA in healthy donors. Vbeta (60) and Jbeta (13) primers were used in the PCR. TCRdb keeps only in-frame clones here, not all; method: immunoSEQ multiplex PCR. This table holds 55,000 to 80,000 clones, roughly four fifths found once. The specimen sequenced was PBMCs. These receptors came from a young man in good health and CMV-seronegative.

The chain links TRBV6-1 to TRBJ1-4, with TRBD1 matching over 7 bases. Germline V lookup: CDR1 MNHNS, CDR2 SASEGT. The CDR3 runs to 14 residues. V dropped 4 bases and J dropped 10; count of bases not matched to a gene: 9. The DNA for the CDR3 is TGTGCCAGCAGTGGAAGACAGGGACTCGGAAAACTGTTTTTT. Its translation is CASSGRQGLGKLFF.

There are a few counts of this clone. This chain uses TRBV7-3 with TRBJ2-1, with 12 nucleotides matching TRBD2. The germline CDR1 and CDR2 sequences are SGHTA and FQGTGA. The CDR3 loop spans 16 amino acids. The trim removed 5 bases at V and 6 bases at J, leaving 8 bases unmatched. The CDR3: CASSTKTSGSVNEQFF. CDR3 nucleotides: TGTGCCAGCAGCACTAAGACTAGCGGGAGTGTCAATGAGCAGTTCTTC.

DNA for the CDR3: TGTGCCAGCAGCCCTAACAGAGGAGGGGCGAACACCGGGGAGCTGTTTTTT. The encoded protein is CASSPNRGGANTGELFF. The V call is TRBV9, the J call TRBJ2-2, with D maybe TRBD2 (6 bases). With 4 bases removed from V and 0 bases from J, the gap between germline ends came to 16 bases. CDR1 SGDLS and CDR2 YYNGEE come from the germline V gene. CDR3 length equals 17 residues.

This chain joins TRBV6-5 and TRBJ2-3; tentatively, D is TRBD1 (6 bases). The V end lost 2 bases, the J end lost 6 bases, and 9 bases lay between the germline ends. This CDR3 spans 13 amino acids. Germline V gene data show CDR1 as MNHEY and CDR2 as SVGAGI. The CDR3 DNA reads as TGTGCCAGCAGTTACCCAGGGGACGATACGCAGTATTTT. The encoded protein is CASSYPGDDTQYF.

CDR3 residues: CASSLVARNTEAFF. The CDR3, as DNA: TGTGCCAGCAGCTTAGTTGCCAGGAACACTGAAGCTTTCTTT. This rearrangement joins TRBV7-2 to TRBJ1-1, with no clear D. Deletions cut 1 base from V and 1 base from J, with 7 bases between. The CDR3 is made up of 14 amino acids. From germline, CDR1 is SGHTA and CDR2 FQGNSA.